The entry below gives a single TCR beta chain sequence along with its context. The data derive from a study of beta chain features in type 1 diabetes. Investigators reverse transcribed all isolated RNA, so they sequenced expressed TCRB transcripts. TCRdb's table, derived via immunoSEQ multiplex PCR, lists solely in-frame clones and lacks some. The sample includes roughly 370,000 clones, around 14% of them seen just once. Germline-derived CDR1 and CDR2 are MNHEY and SMNVEV (reference sequence). This CDR3 comprises 13 residues. The J gene is TRBJ2-3, the V gene TRBV27; the D gene is possibly TRBD2 (5 bases). The receptor was isolated from a man aged 25 to 40 in good health. The sequencing input was naive CD4+ T cells from blood. The CDR3 here is CALRASNTDTQYF. The CDR3, as DNA: TGTGCTTTAAGGGCTAGCAACACAGATACGCAGTATTTT.